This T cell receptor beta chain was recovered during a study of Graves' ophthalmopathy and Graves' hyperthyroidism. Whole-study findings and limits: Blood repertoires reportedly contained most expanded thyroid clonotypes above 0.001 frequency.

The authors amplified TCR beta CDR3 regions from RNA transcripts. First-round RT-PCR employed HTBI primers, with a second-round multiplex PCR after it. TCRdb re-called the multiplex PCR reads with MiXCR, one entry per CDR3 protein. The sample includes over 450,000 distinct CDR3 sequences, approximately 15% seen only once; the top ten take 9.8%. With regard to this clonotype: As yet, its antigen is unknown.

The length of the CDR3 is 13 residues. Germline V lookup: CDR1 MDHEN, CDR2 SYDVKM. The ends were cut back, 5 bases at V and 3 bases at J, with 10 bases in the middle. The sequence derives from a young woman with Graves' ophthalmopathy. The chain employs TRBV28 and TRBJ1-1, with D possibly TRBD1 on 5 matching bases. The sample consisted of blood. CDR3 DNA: TGTGCCAGCAGTATCGGGACCTACACTGAAGCTTTCTTT. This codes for CASSIGTYTEAFF.